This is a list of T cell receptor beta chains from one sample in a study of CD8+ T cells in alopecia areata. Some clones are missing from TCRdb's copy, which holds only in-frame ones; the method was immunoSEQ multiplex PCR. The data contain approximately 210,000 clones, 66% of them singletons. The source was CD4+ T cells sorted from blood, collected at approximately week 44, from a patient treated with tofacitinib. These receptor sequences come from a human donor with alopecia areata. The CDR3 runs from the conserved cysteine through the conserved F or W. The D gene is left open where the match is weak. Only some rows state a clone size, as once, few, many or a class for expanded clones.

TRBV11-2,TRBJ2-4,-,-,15,CASSLGPGRQNIQYF,TGTGCCAGCAGCTTAGGTCCGGGCCGTCAAAACATTCAGTACTTC
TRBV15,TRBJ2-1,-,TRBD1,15,CATSTRDRGYNEQFF,TGTGCCACCAGTACTAGGGACAGGGGCTACAATGAGCAGTTCTTC
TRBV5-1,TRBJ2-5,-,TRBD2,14,CASSETSGVGTQYF,TGCGCCAGCAGTGAGACTAGCGGGGTCGGGACCCAGTACTTC
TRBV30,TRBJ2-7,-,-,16,CAWDYATRPRGYEQYF,TGTGCCTGGGACTACGCGACAAGGCCGAGGGGCTACGAGCAGTACTTC
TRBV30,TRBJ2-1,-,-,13,CAVAGSSYNEQFF,TGTGCCGTGGCGGGCAGCTCCTACAATGAGCAGTTCTTC
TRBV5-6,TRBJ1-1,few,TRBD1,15,CASSHRQGLNTEAFF,TGTGCCAGCAGCCACAGACAGGGCCTGAACACTGAAGCTTTCTTT
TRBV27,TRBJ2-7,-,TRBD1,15,CASRPQGPSSYEQYF,TGTGCCAGCAGACCACAGGGGCCAAGCTCCTACGAGCAGTACTTC
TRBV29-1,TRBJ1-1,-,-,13,CSVVGRMNTEAFF,TGCAGCGTTGTAGGACGGATGAACACTGAAGCTTTCTTT
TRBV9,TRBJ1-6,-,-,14,CASSVGVPNSPLHF,TGTGCCAGCAGCGTAGGAGTCCCCAATTCACCCCTCCACTTT
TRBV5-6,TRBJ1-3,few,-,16,CASSPTAGGSGNTIYF,TGTGCCAGCAGCCCGACCGCGGGGGGCTCTGGAAACACCATATATTTT
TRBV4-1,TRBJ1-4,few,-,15,CASSQNSQGLEKLFF,TGCGCCAGCAGCCAAAACAGTCAAGGACTTGAAAAACTGTTTTTT
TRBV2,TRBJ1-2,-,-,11,CASSDFYGYTF,TGTGCCAGCAGTGATTTCTATGGCTACACCTTC
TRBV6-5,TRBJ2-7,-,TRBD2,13,CASRAGPFYEQYF,TGTGCCAGCAGAGCGGGACCGTTCTACGAGCAGTACTTC
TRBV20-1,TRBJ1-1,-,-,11,CSAREHPWAFF,TGCAGTGCTAGAGAACACCCTTGGGCTTTCTTT
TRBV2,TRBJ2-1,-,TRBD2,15,CASTPPGLADNEQFF,TGTGCCAGCACCCCACCGGGACTAGCGGACAATGAGCAGTTCTTC
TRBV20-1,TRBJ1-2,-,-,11,CSAIFTGGYTF,TGCAGTGCTATCTTCACTGGGGGCTACACCTTC
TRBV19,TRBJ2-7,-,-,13,CASSIRDGYEQYF,TGTGCCAGTAGTATACGGGATGGATACGAGCAGTACTTC
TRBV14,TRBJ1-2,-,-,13,CASSLGGPYGYTF,TGTGCCAGCAGCCTCGGAGGGCCCTATGGCTACACCTTC
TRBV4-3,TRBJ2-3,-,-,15,CASSQGTGLTDTQYF,TGCGCCAGCAGCCAAGGTACCGGACTCACAGATACGCAGTATTTT
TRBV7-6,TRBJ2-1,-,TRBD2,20,CASSRRSGARGVAFGDEQFF,TGTGCCAGCAGCCGTCGGAGTGGGGCGCGGGGGGTCGCTTTTGGCGATGAGCAGTTCTTC
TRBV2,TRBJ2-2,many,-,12,CASRVNTGELFF,TGTGCCAGCAGGGTGAACACCGGGGAGCTGTTTTTT
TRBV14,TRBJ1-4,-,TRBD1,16,CASSQQGQGTNEKLFF,TGTGCCAGCAGCCAACAAGGACAGGGTACTAATGAAAAACTGTTTTTT
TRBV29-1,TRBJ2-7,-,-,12,CSVAGSSYEQYF,TGCAGCGTTGCGGGGAGCTCCTACGAGCAGTACTTC
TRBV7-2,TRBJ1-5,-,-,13,CASSSDGGQPQHF,TGTGCCAGCAGTTCGGACGGGGGACAGCCCCAGCATTTT